This record covers a single T cell receptor (beta chain). The sample originates from a study of PD-L1 blockade in urothelial cancer. Across the study: When patients started atezolizumab in the mid-2010s, it was given at 1,200 mg intravenously every 3 weeks. The patients had undergone anywhere from 0 to 3 prior chemotherapy regimens.

The CDR3 is 16 amino acids. V was clipped by 1 base and J by 6 bases; unmatched bases: 6. Germline CDR1 reads LNHDA; CDR2 reads SQIVND (reference sequence). Time point meaning: pretreatment peripheral blood. The table came from immunoSEQ multiplex PCR; TCRdb's copy has only in-frame clones and leaves some out. The sample consists of about 74,000 clones, roughly 90% of them appearing once. V usage is TRBV19 and J usage is TRBJ1-5; 10 nucleotides line up with TRBD1. The material sequenced was PBMCs, taken around atezolizumab (anti-PD-L1) treatment. The sequence was obtained from a man in his 70s with urothelial cancer. The CDR3 nucleotides are TGTGCCAGTAGTATAGGGGGACAGGGGATGCGTCAGCCCCAGCATTTT. It is translated as CASSIGGQGMRQPQHF. Using reference TRBV19 and TRBJ1-5 for the parts outside the CDR3, the full variable domain is DGGITQSPKYLFRKEGQNVTLSCEQNLNHDAMYWYRQDPGQGLRLIYYSQIVNDFQKGDIAEGYSVSREKKESFPLTVTSAQKNPTAFYLCASSIGGQGMRQPQHFGDGTRLSIL.